These 32 T cell receptor beta chains share one sample of origin, sequenced in a study of T-cell reconstitution after alpha-beta-depleted transplantation in children. Preparing the TCRbeta library involved the use of unique molecular identifiers. From the PCR reads, TCRdb called clonotypes with MiXCR, one entry per CDR3 protein. The sample contains about 280,000 distinct CDR3 sequences, about 9.9% of which appear only once. Sequencing was performed on peripheral blood, taken 180 days after TCRalphabeta/CD19-depleted stem cell transplant. These receptors were collected from a male patient between 2 and 15 years old who had a stem cell transplant for chronic granulomatous disease, so the T cells may come from the graft donor.

As regards this clonotype: At one end, the junction sequence differs from germline, possibly due to a read error. The chain carries TRBV2 and TRBJ2-2, with D perhaps matching TRBD1 or TRBD2 (5 bases each). The CDR3 covers 14 residues. Germline CDR1 reads SNHLY; CDR2 reads FYNNEI. The CDR3 nucleotides are TGTGCCGGCAGGGAGCGGCAGGGCACCGGGGAGCTGTTTTTT. It translates to CAGRERQGTGELFF.

This clonotype was seen ten or more times. The chain employs TRBV5-1 and TRBJ1-6, with a possible D match to TRBD1 (5 bases). This CDR3 contains 15 residues. Germline V lookup: CDR1 SGHRS, CDR2 YFSETQ. With 10 bases removed from V and 7 bases from J, the gap between germline ends came to 21 bases. DNA for the CDR3: TGCGCCTCAACCTCCGGGGGGATAAAGAATTCACCCCTCCACTTT. Its translation: CASTSGGIKNSPLHF.

This clonotype was observed many times. The chain recombines TRBV20-1 with TRBJ2-2; possible D gene TRBD1, 6 bases. CDR3 length: 15 amino acids. Trimming removed 0 bases at V and 7 bases at J, with 15 bases between. In germline, CDR1 is DFQATT, CDR2 SNEGSKA (reference sequence). The CDR3 loop is CSARDPAGDNGELFF. The CDR3 DNA follows: TGCAGTGCTAGAGATCCGGCAGGGGATAACGGGGAGCTGTTTTTT.

Many counts were recorded for this clonotype. The chain recombines TRBV20-1 with TRBJ2-7; TRBD2 aligns across 12 bases. The germline CDR1 and CDR2 sequences are DFQATT and SNEGSKA (reference sequence). This CDR3 contains 15 residues. Losses at the gene ends were 3 bases for V and 6 bases for J; bases not matched to a gene: 9. The CDR3 region has the DNA TGCAGTGCTAGGAGGCTAGCGGGAGGGCTGGGCGAGCAGTACTTC. Translating gives CSARRLAGGLGEQYF.

This clonotype was detected only once. This clone may be a read error of a much larger clone one base away. This chain uses TRBV6-6 with TRBJ2-1; no firm D call. Germline V gives CDR1 MNHNY, CDR2 SVGAGI (reference sequence). This CDR3 has 11 amino acids. CDR3 DNA: TGTGTCAGCAGTTACTTATCTGAGCAGTTCTTC. Amino acids: CVSSYLSEQFF.

This rearrangement joins TRBV12-3 or TRBV12-4 to TRBJ2-6, with 11 bases that match TRBD1. The CDR3 runs to 16 residues. Unmatched junction bases numbered 1, after V lost 4 bases and J lost 2 bases. CDR3 nucleotide sequence: TGTGCCAGCAGTTCGGGACAGGGGGCTGGGGCCAACGTCCTGACTTTC. Amino acids: CASSSGQGAGANVLTF.

This clonotype was counted at least ten times. V gene TRBV5-1 combines with J gene TRBJ2-1, with 7 bases identical to TRBD2. The V gene end was trimmed by 3 bases and the J gene end by 0 bases; junction bases not matched to a gene: 9. CDR1 is SGHRS and CDR2 is YFSETQ in the germline V gene. The CDR3 contains 17 residues. The CDR3 DNA reads as TGCGCCAGCAGCTCCGGGCTAGCGGTTAGCTCCTACAATGAGCAGTTCTTC. Translating gives CASSSGLAVSSYNEQFF.

This clonotype was found many times. V is TRBV28 and J is TRBJ2-2; no firm D call. Trimming cost V 6 bases and J 6 bases, with 20 bases left between them. Germline values: CDR1 MDHEN, CDR2 SYDVKM. The CDR3 spans 16 residues. The CDR3 reads CASRTPRRVAAGELFF. CDR3 DNA: TGTGCCAGCAGAACCCCCCGCCGCGTGGCGGCCGGGGAGCTGTTTTTT.

This clonotype was seen a handful of times. This sequence joins TRBV30 and TRBJ2-5; tentative D call: TRBD2 (6 bases). Germline V gives CDR1 GTSNPN, CDR2 SVGIG (reference sequence). The CDR3 is 12 amino acids. Trimming left V 7 bases short and J 2 bases short, with 11 bases between. The CDR3 reads CAFGTVQETQYF. The CDR3 DNA reads as TGTGCCTTTGGGACTGTGCAAGAGACCCAGTACTTC.

In its sample, this clonotype was seen many times. The V call is TRBV20-1, the J call TRBJ2-3, with D tentatively TRBD1 or TRBD2 (5 bases each). Germline CDR1 DFQATT, CDR2 SNEGSKA (reference sequence). Deletions cut 4 bases from V and 0 bases from J, with 8 bases between. The CDR3 sequence is 13 residues long. CDR3 bases: TGCAGTGCTACCGGGGCTAGCACAGATACGCAGTATTTT. This encodes CSATGASTDTQYF.

This clonotype came up many times. The chain carries TRBV5-6 and TRBJ1-3; D is uncertain. The germline V gene encodes CDR1 SGHDT and CDR2 YYEEEE. V lost 4 bases, J lost 0 bases, and 11 bases lay in between. The CDR3 consists of 15 residues. The CDR3: CASSPTLPSGNTIYF. The DNA of the CDR3 is TGTGCCAGCAGCCCAACCCTACCCTCTGGAAACACCATATATTTT.

A word on this clonotype: A much larger clone differs from this one at a single base, so this may be a read error. The V gene is TRBV11-2, the J gene TRBJ2-1; TRBD1 aligns across 8 bases. The J call may be mistaken, given a closer DNA end match to TRBJ2-7. The length of the CDR3 is 13 residues. The V gene's germline CDR1 is SGHAT and CDR2 FQNNGV. CDR3: CASSRTGYNEQYF. The CDR3 DNA sequence: TGTGCCAGCAGTCGGACAGGGTACAATGAGCAGTACTTC.

This clonotype appeared many times. The rearrangement uses TRBV12-3 or TRBV12-4 and TRBJ2-2; 8 bases are a match to TRBD2. The CDR3 totals 15 residues. The V and J ends lost 6 bases and 6 bases, in that order; junction bases with no gene match: 9. The CDR3 DNA sequence: TGTGCCAGCAGCCCTGGACTAGCCCTCGCCGGGGAGCTGTTTTTT. Its protein product is CASSPGLALAGELFF.

This clonotype has just a few counts. The chain links TRBV6-5 to TRBJ1-1; no clear D gene. The ends were cut back, 1 base at V and 1 base at J, with 4 bases in the middle. The CDR3 is made up of 13 amino acids. The germline V gene encodes CDR1 MNHEY and CDR2 SVGAGI. The DNA for the CDR3 is TGTGCCAGCAGTTACTTGGGGAACACTGAAGCTTTCTTT. Amino acids: CASSYLGNTEAFF.

This clonotype was counted many times. The chain carries TRBV4-3 and TRBJ2-4, with TRBD2 as a possible D gene (5 bases). This CDR3 comprises 20 residues. Germline-derived CDR1 and CDR2 are LGHNA and YSLEER. The V and J ends lost 0 bases and 0 bases respectively, with 21 bases between them. The CDR3: CASSQDDSSRVSLAKNIQYF. CDR3 in DNA: TGCGCCAGCAGCCAAGATGACTCATCGAGGGTGTCCTTAGCCAAAAACATTCAGTACTTC.

This clonotype was seen many times. The rearrangement uses TRBV25-1 and TRBJ1-4, with D possibly being TRBD1 (5 bases). CDR1 is MGHDK and CDR2 is SYGVNS in the germline V gene. Trimming cost V 2 bases and J 5 bases, with 12 bases left between them. The CDR3 loop spans 15 amino acids. CDR3 in DNA: TGTGCCAGCAGTGAACTAGGGGCCTCAAATGAAAAACTGTTTTTT. This codes for CASSELGASNEKLFF.

This clonotype was found many times. The J gene is TRBJ2-3, the V gene TRBV28, with TRBD2 matching over 9 bases. The junction had 11 bases not matched to a gene; V was cut back by 5 bases and J by 8 bases. The CDR3 is made up of 15 amino acids. The V gene's germline CDR1 is MDHEN and CDR2 SYDVKM. DNA of the CDR3: TGTGCCAGCAGTCCCGCCGGCGGGGGGGCCGTTACGCAGTATTTT. This codes for CASSPAGGGAVTQYF.

This clonotype has at least ten counts. The V call is TRBV28, the J call TRBJ2-7; TRBD2 aligns across 8 bases. CDR3 size: 15 residues. V lost 3 bases, J lost 1 base, and 5 bases stayed unmatched. The germline V gene encodes CDR1 MDHEN and CDR2 SYDVKM. CDR3 DNA: TGTGCCAGCAGTTTCGGGCTAGCGGGTTCCTACGAGCAGTACTTC. Translating gives CASSFGLAGSYEQYF.

This clonotype was recorded at least ten times. The chain couples TRBV20-1 to TRBJ2-5, with 13 nucleotides matching TRBD2. Germline V gives CDR1 DFQATT, CDR2 SNEGSKA (reference sequence). The CDR3 is made up of 15 amino acids. Trimming removed 4 bases from V and 5 bases from J; junction bases left unmatched: 7. For the CDR3, the DNA is TGCAGTGCTATCACTAGCGGGAGGGCCGGGGAGACCCAGTACTTC. Its protein product is CSAITSGRAGETQYF.

This clonotype was detected many times. This chain joins TRBV7-8 and TRBJ2-5; TRBD1 might be the D (5 bases). This CDR3 comprises 16 residues. Germline V gene data show CDR1 as SGHVS and CDR2 as FQNEAQ. Trimming stripped 5 bases from V and 4 bases from J, with 20 bases between. CDR3 DNA sequence: TGTGCCAGCAGCCCAGTACGAGCAGGGAAGCCAGAGACCCAGTACTTC. It yields the protein CASSPVRAGKPETQYF.

This clonotype showed up many times. The chain combines TRBV27 with TRBJ2-5; 7 bases align to TRBD1. The CDR3 is 19 amino acids. Germline CDR1 and CDR2: MNHEY and SMNVEV (reference sequence). V lost 6 bases to trimming and J lost 6 bases; unmatched junction nucleotides: 25. CDR3 in DNA: TGTGCCAGCAGCCGAATCCCCCCCAAGACAGGGATGAGAGCCCAGACCCAGTACTTC. This translates into CASSRIPPKTGMRAQTQYF.

This clonotype was picked up many times. The V and J genes are TRBV29-1 and TRBJ2-7; unclear D gene. CDR3 length: 13 residues. Germline V lookup: CDR1 SQVTM, CDR2 ANQGSEA. Trimming pared 5 bases from V and 2 bases from J, leaving 13 bases between. The CDR3 sequence: CSVPLPGTYEQYF. CDR3 DNA: TGCAGCGTTCCTCTCCCCGGTACCTACGAGCAGTACTTC.

This clonotype was found many times. The V call is TRBV15, the J call TRBJ2-6; tentatively, D is TRBD2 (5 bases). V was cut by 2 bases and J by 0 bases, with 5 bases left in between. CDR1 LNHNV and CDR2 YYDKDF come from the germline V gene (reference sequence). The length of the CDR3 is 15 residues. The DNA for the CDR3 is TGTGCCACCAGCAGAACTAGCTCTGGGGCCAACGTCCTGACTTTC. Translating it yields CATSRTSSGANVLTF.

This clonotype was detected ten times or more. The V gene is TRBV29-1, the J gene TRBJ2-3; D call uncertain. The V gene's germline CDR1 is SQVTM and CDR2 ANQGSEA. V was cut by 8 bases and J by 5 bases, with 17 bases left in between. The CDR3 contains 13 residues. The CDR3, as DNA: TGCAGCCCCTGTTACCCCCCTGGAGATACGCAGTATTTT. It specifies CSPCYPPGDTQYF.

There are many counts of this clonotype. This chain links TRBV5-6 with TRBJ1-2; D is possibly TRBD1 (5 bases). The CDR3 loop spans 14 amino acids. Trimming left V 3 bases short and J 2 bases short, with 11 bases between. CDR1 and CDR2 from the germline V gene are SGHDT and YYEEEE. In DNA, the CDR3 is TGTGCCAGCAGCTCCGGGACGGAGAACTATGGCTACACCTTC. Translated, it gives CASSSGTENYGYTF.

The table lists this clonotype with many counts. The chain carries TRBV7-2 and TRBJ2-2; D is ambiguous. The CDR3 is 13 residues long. Between the trimmed V and J ends, which lost 5 bases and 6 bases, there was a span of 10 bases. Germline V gene data show CDR1 as SGHTA and CDR2 as FQGNSA. DNA for the CDR3: TGTGCCAGCAGCGCAGCAGGCGCCGGGGAGCTGTTTTTT. It encodes CASSAAGAGELFF.

This clonotype was seen ten or more times. This rearrangement joins TRBV5-1 to TRBJ1-2; TRBD1 agrees at 10 bases. This CDR3 has 14 residues. Unmatched junction bases numbered 6, after V lost 5 bases and J lost 5 bases. The germline CDR1 and CDR2 sequences are SGHRS and YFSETQ. In nucleotides, the CDR3 is TGCGCCAGCAGAAACCCGGGACAGGGGTATGGCTACACCTTC. It codes for CASRNPGQGYGYTF.

This clonotype was counted ten times or more. The chain carries TRBV27 and TRBJ2-3; either TRBD1 or TRBD2 may fit D (5 bases each). V gave up 4 bases and J gave up 5 bases, with 16 bases separating them. CDR1 is MNHEY, CDR2 SMNVEV, per germline (reference sequence). The length of the CDR3 is 15 residues. This CDR3 is CASSSPPGQIDTQYF. CDR3 in DNA: TGTGCCAGCAGTTCCCCCCCGGGGCAAATAGATACGCAGTATTTT.

This clonotype was counted at least ten times. The chain carries TRBV7-6 and TRBJ2-2; TRBD1 or TRBD2 may be the D gene (6 bases each). The CDR3 is 17 amino acids. With 5 bases removed from V and 3 bases from J, the gap between germline ends came to 19 bases. In germline, CDR1 is SGHVS, CDR2 FNYEAQ. CDR3 residues: CASSRRGPQRDTGELFF. DNA for the CDR3: TGTGCCAGCAGCCGCCGGGGGCCTCAAAGGGACACCGGGGAGCTGTTTTTT.

This clonotype occurred many times. This chain links TRBV4-1 with TRBJ2-7, with D possibly matching TRBD1 (6 bases). The CDR3 consists of 17 residues. The germline V gene encodes CDR1 MGHRA and CDR2 YSYEKL. Deletions cut 0 bases from V and 0 bases from J, with 15 bases between. CDR3 protein: CASSQDVNGRGSYEQYF. The CDR3 DNA follows: TGCGCCAGCAGCCAAGATGTAAATGGCAGGGGCTCCTACGAGCAGTACTTC.

This clonotype was counted at least ten times. The chain combines TRBV7-2 with TRBJ1-2; D is unclear. The CDR3 is made up of 14 amino acids. The germline CDR1 and CDR2 sequences are SGHTA and FQGNSA. V lost 5 bases, J lost 1 base, and 11 bases lay in between. CDR3 amino acids: CASSPIAINYGYTF. In nucleotides, the CDR3 is TGTGCCAGCAGCCCTATTGCGATTAACTATGGCTACACCTTC. Full variable domain (outside the CDR3, taken from reference TRBV7-2 and TRBJ1-2): GAGVSQSPSNKVTEKGKDVELRCDPISGHTALYWYRQSLGQGLEFLIYFQGNSAPDKSGLPSDRFSAERTGGSVSTLTIQRTQQEDSAVYLCASSPIAINYGYTFGSGTRLTVV.

This clonotype was observed at least ten times. V gene TRBV20-1 combines with J gene TRBJ2-5, with 9 bases lining up with TRBD1. CDR1 is DFQATT and CDR2 is SNEGSKA in the germline V gene (reference sequence). This CDR3 has 14 residues. The J segment lost 3 bases and the V segment lost 6 bases, leaving 8 bases of the junction unmatched. The CDR3 sequence is CSAGTGQGEETQYF. DNA of the CDR3: TGCAGTGCGGGCACGGGACAGGGCGAAGAGACCCAGTACTTC.